Below are 3 T cell receptor beta chains sequenced from a single sample in a study of cytomegalovirus exposure and HLA in healthy donors. The PCR ran on 60 Vbeta and 13 Jbeta primers. Measured with immunoSEQ multiplex PCR; TCRdb has only the in-frame clones, and not every one. This table holds approximately 250,000 clones, around 80% found once. The sequenced material came from PBMCs. Receptor source: a boy under 18 in good health and CMV-seronegative.

This clone was detected only a few times. The rearrangement links TRBV9 to TRBJ1-3; the match to TRBD1 covers 10 bases. Germline-derived CDR1 and CDR2 are SGDLS and YYNGEE. The CDR3 runs 15 residues. The J segment lost 4 bases and the V segment lost 4 bases, leaving 5 bases of the junction unmatched. DNA for the CDR3: TGTGCCAGCAGCTACGACAGGGGGCGCGGAAACACCATATATTTT. The encoded protein is CASSYDRGRGNTIYF.

The chain has TRBV27 and TRBJ2-1; 7 nucleotides line up with TRBD2. Germline CDR1 is MNHEY and CDR2 is SMNVEV (reference sequence). CDR3 length equals 18 residues. V lost 4 bases and J lost 6; bases outside the gene matches: 18. CDR3 amino acids: CASSSPHSSGITFNEQFF. The DNA for the CDR3 is TGTGCCAGCAGTTCCCCCCACTCTAGCGGAATAACCTTCAATGAGCAGTTCTTC.

J is TRBJ2-7 and V is TRBV30; tentative D call: TRBD2 (5 bases). Trimming stripped 8 bases from V and 5 bases from J, with 19 bases between. CDR3 length: 13 amino acids. From germline, CDR1 is GTSNPN and CDR2 SVGIG (reference sequence). The CDR3 spells CAESDRGADEQYF. The CDR3 DNA follows: TGTGCCGAGTCCGATCGGGGAGCCGACGAGCAGTACTTC.